This T cell receptor beta chain was obtained from a study of blood T cell repertoires in COVID-19. The CDR3 consists of 15 residues. V dropped 2 bases and J dropped 3 bases, with 14 bases sitting between them. The germline V gene has CDR1 SGHTA and CDR2 FQGTGA. Sequencing was performed with immunoSEQ multiplex PCR; in TCRdb, only in-frame clones are kept and a portion is missing. Of around 260,000 clones listed, approximately 86% were seen once; the top ten hold about 0.65%. The sample taken for sequencing was peripheral blood. The chain employs TRBV7-3 and TRBJ2-7; a weak D match, TRBD2 (5 bases). The clonotype was recovered from a human donor in a cohort sampled during active COVID-19. The CDR3 coding sequence is TGTGCCAGCAGCTTAGCGTGGGAGCCCCACTACGAGCAGTACTTC. Translating gives CASSLAWEPHYEQYF.